Listed below are T cell receptor beta chains from one sample, sequenced in a study of cytomegalovirus exposure and HLA in healthy donors. Clones were sequenced by immunoSEQ multiplex PCR, and TCRdb holds only the in-frame ones, with some missing. The data show roughly 190,000 clones, approximately 9.5% seen once. The sample was PBMCs. These receptor sequences come from a woman aged 25 to 39 in good health and CMV-seropositive. CDR3s include the opening cysteine and the closing phenylalanine or tryptophan. A D gene is named only where the DNA matches it firmly. Clone size is given for some rows only: seen once, a few or many times, or a class if the clone is expanded.

D	length	size	V	J	DNA	CDR3
TRBD1	13	NA	TRBV9	TRBJ1-2	TGTGCCAGCAGCGAGAGGACAGGGTTTGGCTACACCTTC	CASSERTGFGYTF
TRBD2	20	few	TRBV4-1	TRBJ2-2	TGCGCCAGCAGCCACAGCGGGAGGGCCGGGATGTTGGCCCGCGCCGGGGAGCTGTTTTTT	CASSHSGRAGMLARAGELFF
TRBD1	18	few	TRBV18	TRBJ2-3	TGTGCCAGCTCCACAAGCTCTACACTCGCGACAGGGCCAGATACGCAGTATTTT	CASSTSSTLATGPDTQYF
NA	14	NA	TRBV9	TRBJ2-1	TGTGCCAGCAGCGTAGGGACTACCCACAATGAGCAGTTCTTC	CASSVGTTHNEQFF
TRBD2	17	few	TRBV7-2	TRBJ2-3	TGTGCCAGCAGCGGTACCCATAGCGGGAGTCGGGTAGATACGCAGTATTTT	CASSGTHSGSRVDTQYF
NA	13	NA	TRBV30	TRBJ2-5	TGTGCCTGGAGGCCGAGGGGGCAAGAGACCCAGTACTTC	CAWRPRGQETQYF
TRBD1	15	few	TRBV18	TRBJ1-4	TGTGCCAGCTCTCCGCCGGACAGGCGGACCGAAAAACTGTTTTTT	CASSPPDRRTEKLFF
NA	19	few	TRBV6-1	TRBJ1-2	TGTGCCAGCAGCGAAACTGGGATTGTTCAGGGGAGACGAGACTATGGCTACACCTTC	CASSETGIVQGRRDYGYTF
NA	15	NA	TRBV6-1	TRBJ1-3	TGTGCCAGCAGTGGTCGAGGCGGGTTTGGAAACACCATATATTTT	CASSGRGGFGNTIYF
NA	15	few	TRBV5-1	TRBJ1-1	TGCGCCAGCAGCGAAAAGACAGGAGTGAACACTGAAGCTTTCTTT	CASSEKTGVNTEAFF
TRBD2	15	many	TRBV2	TRBJ2-5	TGTGCCAGCAGTGACCGAGCGGGAAGAGGCGAGACCCAGTACTTC	CASSDRAGRGETQYF
TRBD2	16	NA	TRBV7-9	TRBJ2-3	TGTGCCAGCAGCTACCTAGCGGGAGGCACTACAGATACGCAGTATTTT	CASSYLAGGTTDTQYF
TRBD2	16	NA	TRBV29-1	TRBJ2-1	TGCAGCGTGAGACCCGCTGTCGGGAGGGGGTACAATGAGCAGTTCTTC	CSVRPAVGRGYNEQFF
TRBD2	15	NA	TRBV7-2	TRBJ2-7	TGTGCCAGCAGCTTGGGGCGGGAGCCCTCCTACGAGCAGTACTTC	CASSLGREPSYEQYF
NA	13	few	TRBV9	TRBJ2-7	TGTGCCAGCAGCGCCGAACTAGGTGACGAGCAGTACTTC	CASSAELGDEQYF
TRBD1	19	NA	TRBV6-1	TRBJ1-2	TGTGCCAGCAGTGAAGCGCTTGGCAGGGGGCCCTCAATGAACTATGGCTACACCTTC	CASSEALGRGPSMNYGYTF
NA	13	few	TRBV6-5	TRBJ2-2	TGTGCCAGCAGTTACTCCAGAGGAGGGGAGCTGTTTTTT	CASSYSRGGELFF
NA	13	NA	TRBV2	TRBJ1-2	TGTGCCAGCAGTCTACAGGGTAGAAATGGCTACACCTTC	CASSLQGRNGYTF
TRBD2	14	NA	TRBV19	TRBJ2-7	TGTGCCAGCCATAGCGGGAGGGCCGGGGACGAGCAGTACTTC	CASHSGRAGDEQYF
NA	13	few	TRBV2	TRBJ1-5	TGTGCCAGCAGTACTGATAGCAATCAGCCCCAGCATTTT	CASSTDSNQPQHF
TRBD2	17	NA	TRBV7-9	TRBJ2-4	TGTGCCAGCAGACCTATAGCGGGAGGGCCAGCTCAAAACATTCAGTACTTC	CASRPIAGGPAQNIQYF
TRBD1	15	few	TRBV27	TRBJ2-7	TGTGCCAGCAGTTTATTTATGGGACAGACCTACGAGCAGTACTTC	CASSLFMGQTYEQYF
TRBD1	13	NA	TRBV27	TRBJ2-1	TGTGCCAGCAGTTATGGACCGGGACAGTCACAGTTCTTC	CASSYGPGQSQFF
TRBD1	13	few	TRBV4-1	TRBJ1-2	TGCGCCAGCAGCCAGGACAGGGACTATGGCTACACCTTC	CASSQDRDYGYTF
TRBD1	14	many	TRBV7-7	TRBJ2-3	TGTGCCAGCAGCTTAACAGGGGGCACAGATACGCAGTATTTT	CASSLTGGTDTQYF
NA	16	NA	TRBV12-5	TRBJ1-4	TGTGCTAGTGGTTTGGTACTAAGTCGCAGCGGTGAAAAACTGTTTTTT	CASGLVLSRSGEKLFF
TRBD2	15	NA	TRBV5-1	TRBJ2-3	TGCGCCAGCAGCTTGACTAGCGCATCCACAGATACGCAGTATTTT	CASSLTSASTDTQYF